This TCR beta chain stems from a study of T cell responses to AZD1222 COVID-19 vaccine. Points from the study as a whole: Distributed over spike, vaccine-associated CD4 TCRs predominated at 160-218 and 743-854.

A word on this clone: The antigen is unknown.

The V gene lost 6 bases and the J gene lost 2 bases, with 14 bases spanning the gap. Germline CDR1 and CDR2: LNHDA and SQIVND (reference sequence). The CDR3 length is 14 residues. Some clones are missing from TCRdb's copy, which holds only in-frame ones; the method was immunoSEQ multiplex PCR. The sample carries some 84,000 clones, over 75% recorded once. V and J are TRBV19 and TRBJ2-7; D perhaps matches TRBD1 (6 bases). The clonotype was recovered from an adult in good health. The sample here was peripheral blood, taken on day 0 of AZD1222 vaccination. In nucleotides, the CDR3 is TGTGCCAGTAGAAATGACAGGTCGCCCTACGAGCAGTACTTC. This translates into CASRNDRSPYEQYF.